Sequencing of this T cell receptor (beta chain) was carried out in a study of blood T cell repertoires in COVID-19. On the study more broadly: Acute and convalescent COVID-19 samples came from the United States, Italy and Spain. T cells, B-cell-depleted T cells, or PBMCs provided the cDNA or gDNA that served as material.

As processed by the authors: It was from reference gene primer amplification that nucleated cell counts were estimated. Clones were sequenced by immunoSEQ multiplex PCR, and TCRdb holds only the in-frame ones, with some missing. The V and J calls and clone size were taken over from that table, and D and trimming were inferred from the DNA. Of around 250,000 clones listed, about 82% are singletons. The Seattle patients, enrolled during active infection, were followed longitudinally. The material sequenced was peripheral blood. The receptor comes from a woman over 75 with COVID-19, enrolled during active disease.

The CDR3 protein is CASSPGQGFSSPLHF. The DNA of the CDR3 is TGTGCCAGCAGCCCGGGACAGGGATTTAGTTCACCCCTCCACTTT. The chain has TRBV9 and TRBJ1-6; 9 bases line up with TRBD1. The CDR3 extends over 15 amino acids. With 4 bases clipped from V and 9 bases from J, the junction kept 8 bases outside the gene matches. Per the germline V gene, CDR1 is SGDLS and CDR2 is YYNGEE.